These 32 T cell receptor beta chains were sequenced from one sample in a study of read filtering for tumor transcriptome and immune sequencing. The library was built from 400 ng RNA with molecular barcoded adaptors for alpha/delta and beta/gamma chains. TCRdb re-called the reads with MiXCR, one entry per CDR3 protein. The sample gives roughly 38,000 distinct CDR3 sequences, around an eighth of which show up once; 30% is in the top ten. Material for sequencing was a population of CD138-negative cells sorted from bone marrow. The receptors here all came from a donor older than 35 with multiple myeloma.

The V call is TRBV9, the J call TRBJ2-2; D is ambiguous. The CDR3 loop spans 14 amino acids. Looked up from germline, CDR1 is SGDLS and CDR2 is YYNGEE. V was pared by 3 bases and J by 5 bases, with 11 bases between. CDR3 sequence reads: CASSGTVKTGELFF. Written as DNA, the CDR3 is TGTGCCAGCAGCGGAACAGTGAAGACCGGGGAGCTGTTTTTT.

In its sample, this clonotype was seen many times. V usage is TRBV11-2 and J usage is TRBJ2-5; D uncertain. Trimming removed 0 bases from V and 7 bases from J, with 18 bases in between. The CDR3 is 16 amino acids. The germline CDR1 and CDR2 sequences are SGHAT and FQNNGV. CDR3 loop: CASSLDLVLGFGTQYF. The CDR3 DNA is TGTGCCAGCAGCTTAGATCTAGTATTGGGGTTTGGGACCCAGTACTTC.

The chain joins TRBV5-4 to TRBJ2-3, with D unresolved. Per germline, CDR1 SGHNT and CDR2 YYREEE (reference sequence). The CDR3 runs to 14 residues. V dropped 6 bases and J dropped 8 bases, with 19 bases sitting between them. In DNA, the CDR3 is TGTGCCAGCAAAGGTTCGACCAAGTTGGGTACGCAGTATTTT. Translating it yields CASKGSTKLGTQYF.

This clonotype was seen repeatedly, ten times or more. The chain carries TRBV5-1 and TRBJ1-4, with 8 bases lining up with TRBD1. Losses at the gene ends were 3 bases for V and 2 bases for J; bases not matched to a gene: 3. The CDR3 has 15 residues. CDR1 SGHRS and CDR2 YFSETQ come from the germline V gene. CDR3 sequence reads: CASSYRGRTNEKLFF. DNA of the CDR3: TGCGCCAGCAGCTACAGGGGGAGGACTAATGAAAAACTGTTTTTT.

To note about this clonotype: A far larger clone is just one base off, so this is likely a read error. The rearrangement links TRBV5-7 to TRBJ2-1, with D possibly being TRBD2 (5 bases). TRBV5-7 counts as an open reading frame of uncertain function. Trimming removed 2 bases from V and 7 bases from J, with 16 bases in between. The CDR3 runs 15 residues. The CDR3 loop reads CASSFSPGSANEQFF. The CDR3 DNA is TGTGCCAGCAGCTTTTCTCCGGGAAGCGCAAATGAGCAGTTCTTC.

This clonotype was seen at least ten times. The V and J genes are TRBV29-1 and TRBJ1-3; D perhaps matches TRBD1 (6 bases). V was cut by 6 bases and J by 10 bases, with 16 bases left in between. Germline V lookup: CDR1 SQVTM, CDR2 ANQGSEA. This CDR3 spans 12 amino acids. In nucleotides, the CDR3 is TGCAGCGTCGCAACACAGGGAACAACCATATATTTT. Amino acid sequence: CSVATQGTTIYF.

There are many counts of this clonotype. The rearrangement joins TRBV14 to TRBJ2-7, with no clear D. From germline, CDR1 is SGHDN and CDR2 FVKESK. V was cut by 4 bases and J by 6 bases, with 16 bases left in between. This CDR3 spans 14 amino acids. CDR3 nucleotides: TGTGCCAGCAGCCCAATAGGCCTGCTAGGCGAGCAGTACTTC. Translated, it gives CASSPIGLLGEQYF.

In its sample, this clonotype was seen many times. The chain combines TRBV10-3 with TRBJ2-1; no firm D call. The CDR3 has 12 amino acids. The V and J ends lost 1 base and 9 bases respectively, with 7 bases between them. Germline V gives CDR1 ENHRY, CDR2 SYGVKD. The CDR3 loop reads CAISELAAEQFF. In DNA, the CDR3 is TGTGCCATCAGTGAGTTGGCAGCTGAGCAGTTCTTC.

This clonotype was observed at least ten times. The chain carries TRBV7-2 and TRBJ2-7, with 8 positions matching TRBD1. The CDR3 extends over 14 amino acids. Germline CDR1 and CDR2: SGHTA and FQGNSA. Germline trimming cut 5 bases from V and 2 bases from J; bases unmatched to any gene: 5. The DNA for the CDR3 is TGTGCCAGCAGCCTAGACAGGGGAGCCTACGAGCAGTACTTC. Its protein product is CASSLDRGAYEQYF.

This clonotype has a count of ten or more. The V gene is TRBV29-1, the J gene TRBJ2-7; TRBD2 matches 11 bases. Germline CDR1 and CDR2: SQVTM and ANQGSEA. With 6 bases clipped from V and 4 bases from J, the junction kept 8 bases outside the gene matches. This CDR3 comprises 14 residues. The CDR3 bases are TGCAGCGTAGGGGTCACTAGCGGGAGTTACGAGCAGTACTTC. Its protein product is CSVGVTSGSYEQYF.

This clonotype showed up many times. The CDR3: CSAVGLGFIGGEQYF. Here the CDR3 DNA reads TGCAGTGCTGTGGGTCTGGGGTTTATAGGCGGCGAGCAGTACTTC. This chain uses TRBV20-1 with TRBJ2-7, with D uncertain. The germline gives CDR1 DFQATT, CDR2 SNEGSKA (reference sequence). V lost 5 bases and J lost 6, with 23 bases in between. This CDR3 is built from 15 residues.

This clonotype was observed many times. A much larger clone differs from this one at a single base, so this may be a read error. The chain links TRBV7-9 to TRBJ1-1; D call uncertain. The CDR3 consists of 12 residues. Germline V CDR1 and CDR2: SEHNR, FQNEAQ (reference sequence). CDR3 DNA: TGTGCCAGCAGCTTAGGGAACGCTGAAGCTTTCTTT. Encoded protein: CASSLGNAEAFF. Complete variable domain (other parts from reference TRBV7-9 and TRBJ1-1): DTGVSQNPRHKITKRGQNVTFRCDPISEHNRLYWYRQTLGQGPEFLTYFQNEAQLEKSRLLSDRFSAERPKGSFSTLEIQRTEQGDSAMYLCASSLGNAEAFFGQGTRLTVV.

Details on this clonotype: A far bigger clonotype differs at one base, so this is likely a read error. The V gene is TRBV6-1, the J gene TRBJ2-5; TRBD2 might be the D (6 bases). There are 15 residues in the CDR3. Per germline, CDR1 MNHNS and CDR2 SASEGT. The CDR3 spells CDSSYGGLYQETQYF. The CDR3 DNA reads as TGTGACAGCAGTTACGGGGGACTTTACCAAGAGACCCAGTACTTC.

The table lists this clonotype with many counts. The chain is built from TRBV29-1 and TRBJ1-1; D may be TRBD1 (5 bases). Trimming took off 2 bases at V and 5 bases at J, with 24 bases between the two ends. Germline loops: CDR1 SQVTM, CDR2 ANQGSEA. The CDR3 is 17 amino acids. CDR3 protein: CSVEWIRGRGRRTEAFF. The CDR3 DNA reads as TGCAGCGTTGAATGGATAAGAGGAAGGGGAAGGAGGACTGAAGCTTTCTTT.

This clonotype occurred many times. The rearrangement links TRBV20-1 to TRBJ2-7; no reliable D call. CDR3 length equals 14 residues. In germline, CDR1 is DFQATT, CDR2 SNEGSKA (reference sequence). Trimming took off 0 bases at V and 3 bases at J, with 12 bases between the two ends. The DNA of the CDR3 is TGCAGTGCTAGAGATGGTAACTATGGCTACGAGCAGTACTTC. This sequence encodes CSARDGNYGYEQYF.

There are many counts of this clonotype. The chain combines TRBV7-2 with TRBJ2-1; a weak D match, TRBD2 (6 bases). V shed 4 bases and J shed 3 bases, with 13 bases lying between them. Germline CDR1 is SGHTA and CDR2 is FQGNSA. The CDR3 is made up of 15 amino acids. In nucleotides, the CDR3 is TGTGCCAGCAGCTCGGGGCTAGCGAACTACAATGAGCAGTTCTTC. This encodes CASSSGLANYNEQFF.

The V call is TRBV6-2 or TRBV6-3, the J call TRBJ2-7; D not certain. CDR1 MNHEY and CDR2 SVGEGT come from the germline V gene. With 4 bases removed from V and 0 bases from J, the gap between germline ends came to 10 bases. The CDR3 covers 14 residues. The CDR3 DNA follows: TGTGCCAGCAGTTCCGTAACTACCTCCTACGAGCAGTACTTC. Translation: CASSSVTTSYEQYF.

This clonotype has a count of ten or more. This clone may be a read error of a much larger clone one base away. The chain carries TRBV20-1 and TRBJ2-1, with 7 bases lining up with TRBD2. Germline CDR1 is DFQATT and CDR2 is SNEGSKA (reference sequence). The CDR3 loop spans 12 amino acids. The CDR3 reads CSATSGNNVQFF. CDR3 nucleotide sequence: TGCAGTGCAACGAGCGGGAACAATGTGCAGTTCTTC.

This clonotype was seen only a few times. This is likely a read error, given that the CDR3 carries no conserved phenylalanine or tryptophan at its end. The DNA is left out, because the CDR3 cannot be placed on it with certainty; the CDR3 is given as TCRdb lists it. The rearrangement uses TRBV20-1 and TRBJ2-1; the table's D call, TRBD2, was not checked against the DNA. Germline CDR1 DFQATT, CDR2 SNEGSKA (reference sequence). Termini included, the CDR3 measures 13 amino acids. The chain's CDR3 is CSARAVVPNEQVC.

This clonotype was seen repeatedly, ten times or more. The chain joins TRBV18 to TRBJ2-1; no clear D gene. The CDR3 is made up of 18 amino acids. Germline CDR1 reads KGHSH; CDR2 reads LQKENI. V gave up 3 bases and J gave up 4 bases, with 22 bases separating them. CDR3 coding DNA: TGTGCCAGCTCACCCCCCGCGGACCTAATATGGCGATACAATGAGCAGTTCTTC. It is translated as CASSPPADLIWRYNEQFF.

This clonotype was detected ten times or more. The rearrangement joins TRBV9 to TRBJ2-7; the D is unclear. The ends were cut back, 4 bases at V and 2 bases at J, with 16 bases in the middle. CDR1 is SGDLS, CDR2 YYNGEE, per germline. CDR3 length: 15 amino acids. The DNA of the CDR3 is TGTGCCAGCAGCCTCGGGTCAGAGGAGACCTACGAGCAGTACTTC. Translating it yields CASSLGSEETYEQYF.

This clonotype was counted a few times. This may be a read error: a much more frequent sequence differs by one nucleotide. The chain is built from TRBV27 and TRBJ2-2; 9 bases are shared with TRBD2. CDR3 size: 16 residues. Germline CDR1 MNHEY, CDR2 SMNVEV (reference sequence). DNA of the CDR3: TGTGCCAGCACCGAAGCGGGACTAGCATTAGCCGGGGAGCTGCTTTTT. This encodes CASTEAGLALAGELLF.

Many counts were recorded for this clonotype. This rearrangement joins TRBV3-1 to TRBJ2-7; tentatively, D is TRBD2 (5 bases). This CDR3 is built from 12 residues. Germline-derived CDR1 and CDR2 are LGHDT and YNNKEL (reference sequence). V was cut by 6 bases and J by 7 bases, with 13 bases left in between. The CDR3 nucleotides read TGTGCCAGCAGTCAACTGAGAGGGGAGCAGTACTTC. Encoded protein: CASSQLRGEQYF.

This clonotype was picked up many times. The chain employs TRBV7-3 and TRBJ2-1; the match to TRBD1 covers 7 bases. The CDR3 has 13 residues. In germline, CDR1 is SGHTA, CDR2 FQGTGA. V lost 4 bases and J lost 10; bases outside the gene matches: 7. CDR3 sequence (DNA): TGTGCCAGCAGCTCTCGACAGGGAATGGAGCAGTTCTTC. This sequence encodes CASSSRQGMEQFF.

This clonotype occurred many times. This chain's CDR3 is CSVLWTETYEQYF. Here the CDR3 DNA reads TGCAGCGTGCTTTGGACAGAGACCTACGAGCAGTACTTC. V usage is TRBV29-1 and J usage is TRBJ2-7, with D tentatively TRBD1 (6 bases). Germline CDR1 reads SQVTM; CDR2 reads ANQGSEA. This CDR3 spans 13 amino acids. Trimming stripped 6 bases from V and 2 bases from J, with 14 bases between.

In this sample, this clonotype turned up many times. CDR3 loop: CASSSLASTDTQYF. In DNA, the CDR3 is TGTGCCAGCAGCTCCTTAGCCAGCACAGATACGCAGTATTTT. The rearrangement joins TRBV7-8 to TRBJ2-3; no reliable D call. Trimming took 4 bases from V and 0 from J, leaving 8 bases between them. The CDR3 loop spans 14 amino acids. Per germline, CDR1 SGHVS and CDR2 FQNEAQ.

This clonotype was counted at least ten times. A read error may produce the germline difference seen at one junction end. V gene TRBV6-7 combines with J gene TRBJ2-1, with D possibly being TRBD1 (6 bases). TRBV6-7 is an ORF; its function is uncertain. The CDR3 covers 14 residues. Here the CDR3 reads CASRPPTGYDEQFF. The CDR3 nucleotides are TGTGCCAGCAGACCCCCGACAGGCTACGATGAGCAGTTCTTC.

Ten or more counts support this clonotype. The chain joins TRBV7-6 to TRBJ2-3; TRBD1 or TRBD2 may be the D gene (6 bases each). Germline V gene sequence: CDR1 SGHVS, CDR2 FNYEAQ. V was trimmed by 5 bases and J by 4 bases, leaving 13 bases between them. The CDR3 has 14 residues. The CDR3 DNA follows: TGTGCCAGCAGCCCTTCCCGGGGGCCAGATACGCAGTATTTT. It specifies CASSPSRGPDTQYF.

There are a few counts of this clonotype. The chain carries TRBV6-5 and TRBJ1-1; no clear D gene. Trimming removed 5 bases from V and 5 bases from J, with 18 bases in between. Germline CDR1 reads MNHEY; CDR2 reads SVGAGI. CDR3 length: 15 residues. Here the CDR3 reads CASSQADGRVTEAFF. The CDR3 DNA follows: TGTGCCAGCAGTCAGGCGGATGGGCGAGTGACTGAAGCTTTCTTT.

V and J are TRBV4-2 and TRBJ2-1; D is ambiguous. This CDR3 spans 15 amino acids. With 5 bases removed from V and 0 bases from J, the gap between germline ends came to 11 bases. In germline, CDR1 is LGHNA, CDR2 YNFKEQ. The CDR3 sequence: CASSLSWSSYNEQFF. CDR3 sequence (DNA): TGTGCCAGCAGCTTAAGCTGGAGCTCCTACAATGAGCAGTTCTTC.

In its sample, this clonotype was seen many times. The genes are TRBV6-5 and TRBJ2-3; TRBD2 is a possible D gene (5 bases). CDR1 is MNHEY, CDR2 SVGAGI, per germline. V lost 4 bases, J lost 5 bases, and 13 bases lay in between. The CDR3 consists of 14 residues. The CDR3 nucleotides are TGTGCCAGCAGTTTTACCAGCGAGGGAGATACGCAGTATTTT. Encoded protein: CASSFTSEGDTQYF.

This clonotype was counted at least ten times. The chain has TRBV29-1 and TRBJ2-5; 14 bases fit TRBD2. This CDR3 is 15 amino acids long. CDR1 and CDR2 from the germline V gene are SQVTM and ANQGSEA. Trimming cost V 6 bases and J 4 bases; bases outside gene matches: 7. CDR3 in amino acids: CSVRLAGGLGETQYF. The CDR3 bases are TGCAGCGTCCGACTAGCGGGAGGGCTAGGAGAGACCCAGTACTTC.